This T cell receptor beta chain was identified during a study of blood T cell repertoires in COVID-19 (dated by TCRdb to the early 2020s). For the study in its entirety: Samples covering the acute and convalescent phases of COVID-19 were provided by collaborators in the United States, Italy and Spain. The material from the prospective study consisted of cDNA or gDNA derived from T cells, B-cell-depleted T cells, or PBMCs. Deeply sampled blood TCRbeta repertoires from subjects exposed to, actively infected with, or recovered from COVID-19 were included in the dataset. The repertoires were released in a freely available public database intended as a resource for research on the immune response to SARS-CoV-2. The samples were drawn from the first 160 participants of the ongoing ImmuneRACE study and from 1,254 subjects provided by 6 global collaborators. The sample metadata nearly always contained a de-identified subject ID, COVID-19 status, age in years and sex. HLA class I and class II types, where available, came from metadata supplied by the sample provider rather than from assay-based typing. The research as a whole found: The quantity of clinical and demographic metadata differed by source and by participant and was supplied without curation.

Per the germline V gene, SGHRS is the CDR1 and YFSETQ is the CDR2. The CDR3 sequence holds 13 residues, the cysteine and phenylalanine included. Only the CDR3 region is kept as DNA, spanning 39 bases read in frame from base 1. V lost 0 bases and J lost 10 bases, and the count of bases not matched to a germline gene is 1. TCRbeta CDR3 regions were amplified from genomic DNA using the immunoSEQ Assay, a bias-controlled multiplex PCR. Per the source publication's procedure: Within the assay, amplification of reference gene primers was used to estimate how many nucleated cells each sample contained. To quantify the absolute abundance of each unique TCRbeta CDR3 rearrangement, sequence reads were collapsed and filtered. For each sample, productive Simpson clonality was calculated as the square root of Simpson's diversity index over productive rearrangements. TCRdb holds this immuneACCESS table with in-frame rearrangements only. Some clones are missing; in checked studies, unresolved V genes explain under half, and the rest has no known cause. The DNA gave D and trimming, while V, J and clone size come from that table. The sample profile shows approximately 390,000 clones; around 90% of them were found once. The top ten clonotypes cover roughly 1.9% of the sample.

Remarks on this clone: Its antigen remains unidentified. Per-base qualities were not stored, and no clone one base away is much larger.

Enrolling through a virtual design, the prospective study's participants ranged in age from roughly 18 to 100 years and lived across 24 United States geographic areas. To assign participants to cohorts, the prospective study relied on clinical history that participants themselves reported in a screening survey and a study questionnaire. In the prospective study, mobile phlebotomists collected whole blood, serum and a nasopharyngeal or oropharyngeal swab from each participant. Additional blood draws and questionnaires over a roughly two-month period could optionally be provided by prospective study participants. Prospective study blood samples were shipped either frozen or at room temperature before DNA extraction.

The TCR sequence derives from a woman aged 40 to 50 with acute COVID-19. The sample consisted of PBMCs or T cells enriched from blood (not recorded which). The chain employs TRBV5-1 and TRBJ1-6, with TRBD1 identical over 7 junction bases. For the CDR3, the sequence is CASSLDRGSPLHF. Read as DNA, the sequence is TGCGCCAGCAGCTTGGACAGGGGCTCACCCCTCCACTTT.